This entry lists 20 T cell receptor beta chains sequenced from one sample in a study of OX40 agonist ivuxolimab in advanced cancers. The assay was immunoSEQ multiplex PCR, and TCRdb's table has in-frame clones only and misses some. The table records over 85,000 clones, around 90% of them present only once. Sequenced material: CD4+ or CD8+ T cells sorted from blood, taken in a trial of the OX40 agonist ivuxolimab. The receptors shown here come from an adult with an advanced solid tumor such as melanoma, head and neck, liver or kidney cancer.

This chain links TRBV2 with TRBJ2-5, with D unresolved. CDR1 and CDR2 from the germline V gene are SNHLY and FYNNEI. The CDR3 is 12 residues long. Between the trimmed V and J ends, which lost 0 bases and 5 bases, there was a span of 4 bases. As DNA, the CDR3 is TGTGCCAGCAGTGAAGCTGGGGAGACCCAGTACTTC. This encodes CASSEAGETQYF.

The genes are TRBV7-2 and TRBJ2-1; 9 positions match TRBD1. J lost 7 bases, V lost 4 bases, and 8 bases had no gene match. The CDR3 is made up of 15 amino acids. Germline V gene sequence: CDR1 SGHTA, CDR2 FQGNSA. DNA of the CDR3: TGTGCCAGCAGCTCACAGGGGGCGTCTGGGAATGAGCAGTTCTTC. It codes for CASSSQGASGNEQFF.

The V and J genes are TRBV4-3 and TRBJ2-2; maybe TRBD2 (5 bases). Germline CDR1 LGHNA, CDR2 YSLEER. V lost 0 bases to trimming and J lost 6 bases, with 11 bases between them. This CDR3 is 15 amino acids long. The CDR3 is CASSQDQLAAGELFF. For the CDR3, the DNA is TGCGCCAGCAGCCAAGATCAGCTAGCAGCCGGGGAGCTGTTTTTT.

As concerns this clone: The same CDR3 can be traced to other DNA sequences in this sample. V and J are TRBV9 and TRBJ2-2; perhaps TRBD2 as D (6 bases). Germline lookup yields CDR1 SGDLS and CDR2 YYNGEE. The V gene lost 0 bases and the J gene lost 0 bases, with 12 bases spanning the gap. This CDR3 has 17 residues. CDR3 amino acids: CASSVGGRYTNTGELFF. The DNA for the CDR3 is TGTGCCAGCAGCGTAGGGGGGAGGTACACGAACACCGGGGAGCTGTTTTTT.

The V gene is TRBV19, the J gene TRBJ1-6, with no clear D. CDR1 and CDR2 from the germline V gene are LNHDA and SQIVND (reference sequence). There are 16 residues in the CDR3. V lost 0 bases and J lost 5, with 11 bases in between. The CDR3 DNA follows: TGTGCCAGTAGTATAGAGGGATCCGGGAATAATTCACCCCTCCACTTT. Translating it yields CASSIEGSGNNSPLHF.

The CDR3 here is CATSREPRGINEKLFF. CDR3 nucleotide sequence: TGTGCCACCAGCAGAGAGCCCAGGGGTATTAATGAAAAACTGTTTTTT. The gene calls are TRBV15 and TRBJ1-4; D might be TRBD1 (6 bases). The CDR3 has 16 residues. The germline gives CDR1 LNHNV, CDR2 YYDKDF (reference sequence). The V end was cut by 0 bases, the J end by 4 bases, with 12 bases between.

The rearrangement joins TRBV11-2 to TRBJ1-3, with D tentatively TRBD1 (5 bases). CDR1 is SGHAT, CDR2 FQNNGV, per germline. V was trimmed by 5 bases and J by 0 bases, leaving 8 bases between them. This CDR3 is 14 amino acids long. CDR3 loop: CASSPGSSGNTIYF. The CDR3 DNA follows: TGTGCCAGCAGCCCAGGGAGCTCTGGAAACACCATATATTTT. Full variable domain (rest looked up from reference TRBV11-2 and TRBJ1-3): EAGVAQSPRYKIIEKRQSVAFWCNPISGHATLYWYQQILGQGPKLLIQFQNNGVVDDSQLPKDRFSAERLKGVDSTLKIQPAKLEDSAVYLCASSPGSSGNTIYFGEGSWLTVV.

This chain links TRBV5-4 with TRBJ2-1; D tentatively fits TRBD1 or TRBD2 (6 bases each). There are 17 residues in the CDR3. Trimming pared 0 bases from V and 8 bases from J, leaving 21 bases between. The germline CDR1 and CDR2 sequences are SGHNT and YYREEE (reference sequence). This CDR3 reads CASSLGPQVGGTYEQFF. The CDR3 region has the DNA TGTGCCAGCAGCTTGGGTCCACAGGTCGGGGGCACGTATGAGCAGTTCTTC.

This rearrangement joins TRBV12-5 to TRBJ2-1, with 9 bases matching TRBD1. Trimming cost V 1 base and J 15 bases; bases outside gene matches: 7. Germline lookup yields CDR1 LGHNT and CDR2 FRNRAP. The CDR3 spans 13 residues. The CDR3 DNA reads TGTGCTAGTGGTTTGGCTACCGGGACAGGGAGGTTCTTC. Its translation is CASGLATGTGRFF.

This clone was seen only a few times. The rearrangement links TRBV18 to TRBJ1-3, with D unclear. In germline, CDR1 is KGHSH, CDR2 LQKENI. Trimming removed 6 bases from V and 0 bases from J, with 12 bases in between. This CDR3 comprises 15 residues. CDR3 loop: CASSPGRHSGNTIYF. The DNA for the CDR3 is TGTGCCAGCTCCCCAGGTCGGCACTCTGGAAACACCATATATTTT.

The rearrangement joins TRBV7-8 to TRBJ1-2; 7 bases fit TRBD1. CDR3 length equals 13 residues. With 6 bases clipped from V and 6 bases from J, the junction kept 7 bases outside the gene matches. CDR1 is SGHVS and CDR2 is FQNEAQ in the germline V gene. DNA for the CDR3: TGTGCCAGCAGTTCCAGGGGGACGGATGGCTACACCTTC. This codes for CASSSRGTDGYTF.

The chain is built from TRBV7-2 and TRBJ2-2; no definite D call. The CDR3 covers 15 residues. Germline assignment: CDR1 SGHTA and CDR2 FQGNSA. V lost 5 bases to trimming and J lost 4 bases, with 14 bases between them. The CDR3 nucleotides are TGTGCCAGCAGCAAAATGATAGACGGCACCGGGGAGCTGTTTTTT. Its translation: CASSKMIDGTGELFF.

This clone appeared once. The chain joins TRBV18 to TRBJ1-1; 9 nucleotides line up with TRBD1. Germline lookup yields CDR1 KGHSH and CDR2 LQKENI. The CDR3 has 15 amino acids. The V gene end was trimmed by 6 bases and the J gene end by 0 bases; junction bases not matched to a gene: 5. This chain's CDR3 is CASSLGQGLNTEAFF. The CDR3 coding sequence is TGTGCCAGCTCTCTCGGACAGGGGTTGAACACTGAAGCTTTCTTT.

V is TRBV5-6 and J is TRBJ2-5; D gene ambiguous. Trimming removed 6 bases from V and 5 bases from J, with 20 bases in between. CDR1 and CDR2 (germline): SGHDT, YYEEEE. The CDR3 sequence is 15 residues long. The CDR3 loop is CASTVSGSWAETQYF. CDR3 sequence (DNA): TGTGCCAGCACCGTAAGTGGGTCCTGGGCGGAGACCCAGTACTTC.

This chain joins TRBV5-1 and TRBJ2-2; 9 positions match TRBD2. The ends lost 2 bases at V and 4 bases at J; junction bases unmatched: 3. Germline CDR1 reads SGHRS; CDR2 reads YFSETQ. The CDR3 is made up of 15 amino acids. CDR3: CASSFSGSSTGELFF. In DNA, the CDR3 is TGCGCCAGCAGCTTTAGCGGGAGTAGCACCGGGGAGCTGTTTTTT.

The chain couples TRBV7-2 to TRBJ2-4, with 8 positions matching TRBD1. CDR1 and CDR2 (germline): SGHTA, FQGNSA. V shed 4 bases, J shed 9 bases, and the junction held 8 bases outside the gene matches. The CDR3 spans 14 residues. Here the CDR3 DNA reads TGTGCCAGCAGCTCAGGACAGGGCCGGGGCATTCAGTACTTC. This codes for CASSSGQGRGIQYF.

V usage is TRBV10-3 and J usage is TRBJ2-3; TRBD2 is a possible D gene (6 bases). V lost 7 bases, J lost 2 bases, and 13 bases lay in between. CDR1 ENHRY and CDR2 SYGVKD come from the germline V gene. The CDR3 extends over 14 amino acids. CDR3 residues: CAITSAPTTDTQYF. In DNA, the CDR3 is TGTGCCATCACTAGCGCCCCTACCACAGATACGCAGTATTTT.

The V and J genes are TRBV5-3 and TRBJ1-2; TRBD1 might be the D (6 bases). TRBV5-3 is an open reading frame whose function is uncertain. This CDR3 is built from 14 residues. Trimming shortened V by 8 bases and J by 4 bases, and 18 bases separated the two germline ends. Here the CDR3 DNA reads TGTGCCAGCAGTTCTCGTTTACAGGGCTATGGCTACACCTTC. Translated, it gives CASSSRLQGYGYTF.

The rearrangement joins TRBV11-1 to TRBJ2-1; the D gene is possibly TRBD2 (6 bases). Trimming shortened V by 4 bases and J by 8 bases, and 12 bases separated the two germline ends. The V gene's germline CDR1 is SGHAT and CDR2 FQDESV (reference sequence). CDR3 size: 13 residues. The CDR3 reads CASSSRGGDEQFF. For the CDR3, the DNA is TGTGCCAGCAGCTCGCGTGGCGGGGATGAGCAGTTCTTC.

The V gene is TRBV27, the J gene TRBJ2-1; perhaps TRBD2 as D (6 bases). The CDR3 has 15 amino acids. The ends were cut back, 4 bases at V and 5 bases at J, with 15 bases in the middle. Germline V gives CDR1 MNHEY, CDR2 SMNVEV (reference sequence). CDR3 amino acids: CASSSPRESHNEQFF. As DNA, the CDR3 is TGTGCCAGCAGTTCACCCCGGGAGTCCCACAATGAGCAGTTCTTC.